The 25 T cell receptor beta chains listed next were all sequenced from one sample in a study of blood T cell repertoires in COVID-19. Sequenced by immunoSEQ multiplex PCR; TCRdb stores in-frame clones only, minus some. This sample yields 55,000 to 75,000 clones, of which roughly 89% are seen a single time; roughly 1.5% belongs to the top ten. The sequenced sample consisted of peripheral blood. These receptors were taken from a man aged 55 to 70 with acute or convalescent COVID-19.

The chain links TRBV27 to TRBJ1-2; weak D call: TRBD1 (5 bases). V was trimmed by 6 bases and J by 7 bases, leaving 12 bases between them. The germline V gene has CDR1 MNHEY and CDR2 SMNVEV (reference sequence). The CDR3 extends over 12 amino acids. The CDR3 loop is CASSPAQGGYTF. DNA of the CDR3: TGTGCCAGCAGCCCAGCCCAGGGTGGCTACACCTTC.

The chain employs TRBV10-2 and TRBJ1-2; maybe TRBD1 (5 bases). CDR1 is WSHSY, CDR2 SAAADI, per germline. This CDR3 is built from 13 residues. Trimming left V 11 bases short and J 5 bases short, with 18 bases between. CDR3 sequence (DNA): TGCGCCTCCTCTGGGGGGATCGAGTATGGCTACACCTTC. Translation gives CASSGGIEYGYTF.

This chain uses TRBV7-9 with TRBJ1-4; D not certain. Trimming stripped 6 bases from V and 6 bases from J, with 5 bases between. Germline-derived CDR1 and CDR2 are SEHNR and FQNEAQ (reference sequence). This CDR3 comprises 11 residues. The CDR3 DNA is TGTGCCAGCAGTCCCGATGAAAAACTGTTTTTT. Protein sequence: CASSPDEKLFF.

The chain couples TRBV7-2 to TRBJ2-7; 8 bases are a match to TRBD2. Per germline, CDR1 SGHTA and CDR2 FQGNSA. The CDR3 consists of 14 residues. After removal of 4 bases from V and 5 bases from J, the junction contained 7 bases not matched to a gene. This chain's CDR3 is CASSSGGTINEQYF. The CDR3 DNA sequence: TGTGCCAGCAGCTCGGGGGGGACTATCAACGAGCAGTACTTC.

The genes are TRBV6-5 and TRBJ1-1, with a possible D match to TRBD1 (6 bases). Germline values: CDR1 MNHEY, CDR2 SVGAGI. This CDR3 comprises 15 residues. The V and J ends lost 6 bases and 0 bases respectively, with 14 bases between them. Here the CDR3 reads CASRAGQFMNTEAFF. The DNA of the CDR3 is TGTGCCAGCAGAGCTGGACAGTTCATGAACACTGAAGCTTTCTTT.

The V gene is TRBV30, the J gene TRBJ1-4; TRBD1 matches 8 bases. This CDR3 region has 13 residues. The V gene's germline CDR1 is GTSNPN and CDR2 SVGIG (reference sequence). After removal of 3 bases from V and 5 bases from J, the junction contained 2 bases not matched to a gene. The CDR3 protein is CAWRTGENEKLFF. Written as DNA, the CDR3 is TGTGCCTGGAGGACAGGGGAAAATGAAAAACTGTTTTTT.

The V call is TRBV30, the J call TRBJ1-1, with D maybe TRBD1 (6 bases). The CDR3 runs to 14 residues. Trimming took 1 base from V and 0 from J, leaving 9 bases between them. Germline V gene sequence: CDR1 GTSNPN, CDR2 SVGIG (reference sequence). As DNA, the CDR3 is TGTGCCTGGAGTGCAACAGGGATGAACACTGAAGCTTTCTTT. Translation gives CAWSATGMNTEAFF. The whole variable domain, filled in from reference TRBV30 and TRBJ1-1, reads SQTIHQWPATLVQPVGSPLSLECTVEGTSNPNLYWYRQAAGRGLQLLFYSVGIGQISSEVPQNLSASRPQDRQFILSSKKLLLSDSGFYLCAWSATGMNTEAFFGQGTRLTVV.

The rearrangement links TRBV5-1 to TRBJ1-1, with TRBD1 matching over 9 bases. Germline CDR1 reads SGHRS; CDR2 reads YFSETQ. V trimming: 4 bases; J trimming: 3 bases; junction bases outside the gene matches: 19. This CDR3 region has 19 residues. In nucleotides, the CDR3 is TGCGCCAGCAGCCTCGTTCCCAGTGGGACAGGGAAAAGGGACACTGAAGCTTTCTTT. Its translation is CASSLVPSGTGKRDTEAFF.

The chain has TRBV15 and TRBJ2-5, with a tentative D call TRBD2 (7 bases). Germline V gene data show CDR1 as LNHNV and CDR2 as YYDKDF (reference sequence). The V gene lost 4 bases and the J gene lost 0 bases, with 18 bases spanning the gap. The CDR3 is made up of 17 amino acids. CDR3 residues: CATSIRGATKYQETQYF. The CDR3 DNA reads TGTGCCACCAGCATCCGGGGGGCCACTAAGTACCAAGAGACCCAGTACTTC.

V and J are TRBV6-1 and TRBJ2-7; D is perhaps TRBD2 (5 bases). V was pared by 5 bases and J by 7 bases, with 15 bases between. Germline-derived CDR1 and CDR2 are MNHNS and SASEGT. The CDR3 is made up of 13 amino acids. For the CDR3, the DNA is TGTGCCAGCAGTTTACTCAGTACGGGAGAGCAGTACTTC. Amino acid sequence: CASSLLSTGEQYF.

This clone was counted a single time. J is TRBJ2-3 and V is TRBV11-2; D is unresolved. Germline lookup yields CDR1 SGHAT and CDR2 FQNNGV. The V and J ends lost 1 base and 1 base respectively, with 9 bases between them. CDR3 length equals 15 residues. CDR3 in DNA: TGTGCCAGCAGCTTAGGAGGCCTTGGCACAGATACGCAGTATTTT. It codes for CASSLGGLGTDTQYF.

The rearrangement joins TRBV6-6 to TRBJ1-2; 11 bases agree with TRBD1. Per the germline V gene, CDR1 is MNHNY and CDR2 is SVGAGI (reference sequence). The CDR3 has 18 amino acids. J was trimmed by 7 bases and V by 5 bases; bases with no gene match: 18. CDR3 sequence reads: CASSRLFSWDRGLSGYTF. The CDR3 DNA reads as TGTGCCAGCAGTCGACTGTTCAGCTGGGACAGGGGGTTATCTGGCTACACCTTC.

This chain connects TRBV15 to TRBJ1-5; no clear D gene. The CDR3 is made up of 13 amino acids. Trimming shortened V by 5 bases and J by 6 bases, and 11 bases separated the two germline ends. Germline V gene data show CDR1 as LNHNV and CDR2 as YYDKDF (reference sequence). CDR3 sequence: CATSLAGSQPQHF. CDR3 sequence (DNA): TGTGCCACCAGCCTGGCCGGGAGTCAGCCCCAGCATTTT. The full variable domain, in which reference TRBV15 and TRBJ1-5 provide the parts outside the CDR3, is DAMVIQNPRYQVTQFGKPVTLSCSQTLNHNVMYWYQQKSSQAPKLLFHYYDKDFNNEADTPDNFQSRRPNTSFCFLDIRSPGLGDTAMYLCATSLAGSQPQHFGDGTRLSIL.

The chain is built from TRBV27 and TRBJ2-3; a weak D match, TRBD1 (6 bases). Deletions cut 4 bases from V and 2 bases from J, with 16 bases between. The CDR3 extends over 16 amino acids. CDR1 and CDR2 from the germline V gene are MNHEY and SMNVEV (reference sequence). The CDR3 DNA is TGTGCCAGCAGTTCTAGGGGGTACGGGGACACAGATACGCAGTATTTT. It is translated as CASSSRGYGDTDTQYF.

Only a few counts were recorded for this clone. This rearrangement joins TRBV5-4 to TRBJ2-7; D call uncertain. V was pared by 5 bases and J by 2 bases, with 11 bases between. There are 13 residues in the CDR3. Germline lookup yields CDR1 SGHNT and CDR2 YYREEE (reference sequence). This CDR3 reads CASSLGPPYEQYF. For the CDR3, the DNA is TGTGCCAGCAGTCTTGGGCCTCCCTACGAGCAGTACTTC.

The rearrangement joins TRBV12-5 to TRBJ1-6; D is perhaps TRBD1 (5 bases). The CDR3 totals 16 residues. CDR1 and CDR2 from the germline V gene are LGHNT and FRNRAP. V lost 2 bases and J lost 5, with 13 bases in between. CDR3 sequence: CASGLRTSLNNSPLHF. The CDR3 bases are TGTGCTAGTGGTTTGCGGACAAGCCTCAATAATTCACCCCTCCACTTT.

CDR3 DNA: TGTGCCAGCAGCGTGGAGGGCACAGATACGCAGTATTTT. Residues: CASSVEGTDTQYF. The genes are TRBV9 and TRBJ2-3; a weak D match, TRBD2 (5 bases). The CDR3 is 13 amino acids. Germline lookup yields CDR1 SGDLS and CDR2 YYNGEE. V lost 2 bases to trimming and J lost 1 base, with 5 bases between them.

J is TRBJ1-4 and V is TRBV19; D ambiguous. This CDR3 is built from 12 residues. V was shortened by 10 bases and J by 8 bases, with 14 bases between the two germline ends. Germline V gene sequence: CDR1 LNHDA, CDR2 SQIVND (reference sequence). The CDR3 sequence is CATSQETEKLFF. As DNA, the CDR3 is TGTGCCACCTCACAAGAAACGGAAAAACTGTTTTTT.

This chain connects TRBV19 to TRBJ2-1; possibly TRBD1 for D (6 bases). Trimming took off 4 bases at V and 3 bases at J, with 16 bases between the two ends. Germline CDR1 reads LNHDA; CDR2 reads SQIVND (reference sequence). CDR3 length equals 16 residues. CDR3: CASSTATGFLYNEQFF. CDR3 in DNA: TGTGCCAGTAGTACCGCAACAGGGTTCCTCTACAATGAGCAGTTCTTC.

The V call is TRBV19, the J call TRBJ2-6, with D tentatively TRBD1 (6 bases). Deletions cut 4 bases from V and 0 bases from J, with 16 bases between. The germline CDR1 and CDR2 sequences are LNHDA and SQIVND (reference sequence). The CDR3 length is 18 residues. CDR3 in DNA: TGTGCCAGTAGTACAGGGGACCTGCCGAGCTCTGGGGCCAACGTCCTGACTTTC. Protein: CASSTGDLPSSGANVLTF.

The V call is TRBV10-2, the J call TRBJ1-6; 10 bases are shared with TRBD1. Germline CDR1 and CDR2: WSHSY and SAAADI. Trimming took 6 bases from V and 7 from J; bases not matched to a gene: 9. This CDR3 has 16 amino acids. The CDR3 nucleotides are TGCGCCAGCAGGATCCCGGGACAGGGGAGGAATTCACCCCTCCACTTT. Its translation is CASRIPGQGRNSPLHF.

The chain joins TRBV20-1 to TRBJ1-1; maybe TRBD1 (5 bases). The CDR3 spans 11 residues. Germline lookup yields CDR1 DFQATT and CDR2 SNEGSKA (reference sequence). Trimming pared 5 bases from V and 8 bases from J, leaving 12 bases between. This chain's CDR3 is CSARSGEEAFF. The CDR3 DNA is TGCAGTGCTCGGTCGGGGGAAGAAGCTTTCTTT.

The chain recombines TRBV7-2 with TRBJ2-5; D gene uncertain. The germline V gene encodes CDR1 SGHTA and CDR2 FQGNSA. The CDR3 consists of 13 residues. Trimming left V 9 bases short and J 5 bases short, with 16 bases between. The CDR3 DNA follows: TGTGCCAGGCTGAGGCGGTCGGTTGAGACCCAGTACTTC. This codes for CARLRRSVETQYF.

V usage is TRBV5-5 and J usage is TRBJ1-4; 10 positions match TRBD1. Per the germline V gene, CDR1 is SGHKS and CDR2 is YYEKEE (reference sequence). Trimming cost V 2 bases and J 14 bases; bases outside gene matches: 3. This CDR3 is 12 amino acids long. In nucleotides, the CDR3 is TGTGCCAGCAGCTTTAGGGACAGGGGCCTGTTTTTT. Protein product: CASSFRDRGLFF.

This clone was observed a single time. The gene calls are TRBV5-3 and TRBJ1-2, with 9 bases fitting TRBD1. TRBV5-3 falls under the ORF class, with uncertain function. V lost 3 bases and J lost 9; bases outside the gene matches: 12. The CDR3 length is 15 residues. CDR3 DNA sequence: TGTGCCAGAAGCTCTAGGAATGAGACAGGGGGTTGCTACACCTTC. It encodes CARSSRNETGGCYTF.